The clone carrying this T cell receptor (beta chain) was recorded once. This entry belongs to a study of blood T cell repertoires in COVID-19. Trimming removed 0 bases at V and 3 bases at J, with 9 bases between. Germline V gene sequence: CDR1 MNHEY, CDR2 SMNVEV (reference sequence). The CDR3 extends over 16 amino acids. In the source study's methods: Estimation of nucleated cell counts was performed using reference gene primer amplification. The table came from immunoSEQ multiplex PCR; TCRdb's copy has only in-frame clones and leaves some out. That table gives V, J and clone size, and the DNA gave D and trimming. The table includes roughly 150,000 clones, 70% to 90% detected once.

V is TRBV27 and J is TRBJ1-6; perhaps TRBD1 as D (5 bases). This clonotype originated in a woman in her 70s with acute or convalescent COVID-19. Sequenced: peripheral blood. The chain's CDR3 is CASSLSTGLYNSPLHF. CDR3 nucleotide sequence: TGTGCCAGCAGTTTATCTACGGGACTCTATAATTCACCCCTCCACTTT.